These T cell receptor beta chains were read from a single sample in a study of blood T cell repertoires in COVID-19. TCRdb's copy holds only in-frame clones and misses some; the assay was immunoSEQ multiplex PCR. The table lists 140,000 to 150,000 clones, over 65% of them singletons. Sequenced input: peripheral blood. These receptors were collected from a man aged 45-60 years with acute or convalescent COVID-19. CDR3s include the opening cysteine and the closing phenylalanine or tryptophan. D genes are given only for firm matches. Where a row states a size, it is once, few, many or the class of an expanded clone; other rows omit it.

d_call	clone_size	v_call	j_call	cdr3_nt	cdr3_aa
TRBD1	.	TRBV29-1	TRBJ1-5	TGCAGCGTTTCGACAGGGGATAGCAATCAGCCCCAGCATTTT	CSVSTGDSNQPQHF
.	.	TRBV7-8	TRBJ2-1	TGTGCCAGCAGCTTAGGCGGAGTAAATGAGCAGTTCTTC	CASSLGGVNEQFF
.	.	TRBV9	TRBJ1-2	TGTGCCAGCAGCCCAGACCCAGGGTATGGCTACACCTTC	CASSPDPGYGYTF
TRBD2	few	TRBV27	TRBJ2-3	TGTGCCAGCAGTAAAGGGACTAGCGGAGATACGCAGTATTTT	CASSKGTSGDTQYF
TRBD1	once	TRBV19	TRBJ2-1	TGTGCCAGCAATGCCCCGGGACAGGCAACCTTGAAGCAGTTCTTC	CASNAPGQATLKQFF
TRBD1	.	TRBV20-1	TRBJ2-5	TGCAGCGGGGACAGGGTGGAGACCCAGTACTTC	CSGDRVETQYF
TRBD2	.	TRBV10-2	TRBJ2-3	TGCGCCAGCAGTGTGGGGGGGTTAGCAGATACGCAGTATTTT	CASSVGGLADTQYF
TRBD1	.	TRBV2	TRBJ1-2	TGTGCCAGCAGGGCTGGGACAGGCCGTGGTAACTATGGCTACACCTTC	CASRAGTGRGNYGYTF
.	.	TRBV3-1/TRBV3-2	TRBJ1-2	TGTGCCAGCAGCCGGGAGGACTATGGCTACACCTTC	CASSREDYGYTF
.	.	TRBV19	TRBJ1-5	TGTGCCAGTAGTATAAACAGGGATTTTAGTCAGCCCCAGCATTTT	CASSINRDFSQPQHF
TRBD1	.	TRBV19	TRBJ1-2	TGTGCCAGTAGTCCGGCAGGACAGGGTGAATATGGCTACACCTTC	CASSPAGQGEYGYTF
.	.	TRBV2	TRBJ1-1	TGTGCCAGCAGTTTACAGAACATGAACACTGAAGCTTTCTTT	CASSLQNMNTEAFF
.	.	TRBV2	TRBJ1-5	TGTGCCAGCAGTGCCCAGGGGCCCCATAGCAATCAGCCCCAGCATTTT	CASSAQGPHSNQPQHF